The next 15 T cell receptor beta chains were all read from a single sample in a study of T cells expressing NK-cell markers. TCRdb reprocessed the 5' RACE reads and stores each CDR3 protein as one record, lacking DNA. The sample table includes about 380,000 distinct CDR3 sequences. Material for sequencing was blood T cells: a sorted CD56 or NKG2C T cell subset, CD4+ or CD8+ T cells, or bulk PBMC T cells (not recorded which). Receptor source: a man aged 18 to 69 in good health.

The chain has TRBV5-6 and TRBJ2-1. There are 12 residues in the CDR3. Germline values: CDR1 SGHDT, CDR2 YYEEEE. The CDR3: CASSPDGFGQFF.

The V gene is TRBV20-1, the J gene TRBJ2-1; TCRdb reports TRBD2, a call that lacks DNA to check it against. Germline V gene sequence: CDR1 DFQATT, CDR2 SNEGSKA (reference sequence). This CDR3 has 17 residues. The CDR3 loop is CSAQSPGLAGGRGEQFF.

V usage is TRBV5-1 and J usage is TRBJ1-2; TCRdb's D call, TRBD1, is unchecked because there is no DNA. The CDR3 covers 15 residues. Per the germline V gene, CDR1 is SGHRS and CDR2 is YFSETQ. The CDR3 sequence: CASSLTRQDVYGYTF.

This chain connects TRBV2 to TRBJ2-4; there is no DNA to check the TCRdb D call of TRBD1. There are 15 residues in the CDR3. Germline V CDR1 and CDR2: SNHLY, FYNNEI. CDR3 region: CATARDELAKNIQYF.

CDR3: CASGPRVMPDTQYF. The V gene is TRBV5-1, the J gene TRBJ2-3; the D gene TCRdb calls, TRBD1, cannot be checked with no DNA. This CDR3 has 14 amino acids. The germline gives CDR1 SGHRS, CDR2 YFSETQ.

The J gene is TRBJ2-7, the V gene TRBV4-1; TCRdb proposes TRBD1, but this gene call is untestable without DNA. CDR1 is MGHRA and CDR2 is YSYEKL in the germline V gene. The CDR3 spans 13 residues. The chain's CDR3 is CASSHQGSNEQYF.

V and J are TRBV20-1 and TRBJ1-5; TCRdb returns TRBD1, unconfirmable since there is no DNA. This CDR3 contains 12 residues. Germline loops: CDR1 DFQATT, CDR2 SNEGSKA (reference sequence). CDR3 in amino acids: CSAAGGAQPQHF.

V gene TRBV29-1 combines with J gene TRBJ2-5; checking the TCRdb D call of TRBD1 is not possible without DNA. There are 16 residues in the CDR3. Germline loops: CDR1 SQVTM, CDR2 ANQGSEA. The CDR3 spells CSVEGRVRGVQETQYF.

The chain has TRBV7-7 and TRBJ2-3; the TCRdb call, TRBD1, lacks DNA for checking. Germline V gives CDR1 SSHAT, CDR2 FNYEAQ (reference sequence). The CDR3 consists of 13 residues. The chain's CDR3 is CASSRDHTDTQYF.

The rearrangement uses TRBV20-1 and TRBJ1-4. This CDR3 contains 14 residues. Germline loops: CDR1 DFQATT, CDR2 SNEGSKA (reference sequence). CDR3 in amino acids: CSARFRAGLEKLFF.

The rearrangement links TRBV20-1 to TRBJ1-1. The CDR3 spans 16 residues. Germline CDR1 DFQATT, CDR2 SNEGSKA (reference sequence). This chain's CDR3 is CSARDRAGGQNTEAFF.

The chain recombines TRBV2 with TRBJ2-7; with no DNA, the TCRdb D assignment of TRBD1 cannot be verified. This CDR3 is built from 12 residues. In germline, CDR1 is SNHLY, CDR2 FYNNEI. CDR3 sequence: CAGGTVGYEQYF.

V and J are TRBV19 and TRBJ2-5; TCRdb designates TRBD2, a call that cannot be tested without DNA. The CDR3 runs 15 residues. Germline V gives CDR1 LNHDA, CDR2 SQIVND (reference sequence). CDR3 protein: CASSTTGTSGADQYF.

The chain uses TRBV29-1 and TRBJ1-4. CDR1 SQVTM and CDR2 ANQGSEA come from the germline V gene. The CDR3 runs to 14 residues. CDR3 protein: CSVPRAGGGEKLFF.

This CDR3 reads CASKRGVGDSPLHF. V gene TRBV12-3 or TRBV12-4 combines with J gene TRBJ1-6. CDR3 length: 14 amino acids.